This T cell receptor (beta chain) was retrieved from a study of identical twins. There are a few counts of this clonotype. Its matching antigen is unknown. Study-level results: Without tracking the same donors, conclusions rested on cross-sectional statistical analysis. Invariant MAIT and iNKT cells may have partly biased zero-insertion analyses. Excess low generation probability was seen in twin-shared out-of-frame alpha sequences. Within beta out-of-frame sequences, the excess sharing observed between twins was weaker.

TCRdb analysed the 5' RACE reads with MiXCR anew, one entry per CDR3 protein. Here the sample spans 1.5 million to 2 million distinct CDR3 sequences, 32% being singletons. Germline V CDR1 and CDR2: SGDLS, YYNGEE. V shed 2 bases and J shed 3 bases, with 5 bases lying between them. The CDR3 has 13 amino acids. This chain links TRBV9 with TRBJ1-4; no clear D gene. The specimen sequenced was cord blood. The sequence came from a newborn girl in good health. The chain's CDR3 is CASSVGANEKLFF. CDR3 in DNA: TGTGCCAGCAGCGTCGGGGCTAATGAAAAACTGTTTTTT.